The T cell receptor beta chain described here comes from a study of cytomegalovirus exposure and HLA in healthy donors. The CDR3 loop spans 18 amino acids. Germline lookup yields CDR1 SGHRS and CDR2 YFSETQ. V lost 0 bases to trimming and J lost 6 bases; unmatched junction nucleotides: 7. This table comes from immunoSEQ multiplex PCR, and its TCRdb copy is limited to in-frame clones, with some not included. The sample lists roughly 250,000 clones; roughly 90% were seen once. Sequencing input: PBMCs. The sequence was obtained from a young woman in good health and CMV-seronegative. The chain joins TRBV5-1 to TRBJ2-1; 15 bases are shared with TRBD2. Here the CDR3 DNA reads TGCGCCAGCAGCTTGGCAGTACCGGGACTAGCGGGGGGCAATGAGCAGTTCTTC. This translates into CASSLAVPGLAGGNEQFF.